This T cell receptor (beta chain) originates from a study of T cell changes during pregnancy in multiple sclerosis. V lost 4 bases and J lost 4, with 12 bases in between. Germline values: CDR1 SGHKS, CDR2 YYEKEE (reference sequence). This CDR3 has 15 amino acids. Measured with immunoSEQ multiplex PCR; TCRdb has only the in-frame clones, and not every one. The sample holds 34,000 or so clones, about nine tenths seen once. The chain carries TRBV5-5 and TRBJ1-6, with a weak D call TRBD1 (6 bases). Sequenced here: peripheral blood, sampled in the second trimester of pregnancy. The sequence was obtained from a female donor in good health, enrolled as a control in a pregnancy study. The DNA for the CDR3 is TGTGCCAGCAGCGTAAACAGGGAGTATAATTCACCCCTCCACTTT. Translated: CASSVNREYNSPLHF.